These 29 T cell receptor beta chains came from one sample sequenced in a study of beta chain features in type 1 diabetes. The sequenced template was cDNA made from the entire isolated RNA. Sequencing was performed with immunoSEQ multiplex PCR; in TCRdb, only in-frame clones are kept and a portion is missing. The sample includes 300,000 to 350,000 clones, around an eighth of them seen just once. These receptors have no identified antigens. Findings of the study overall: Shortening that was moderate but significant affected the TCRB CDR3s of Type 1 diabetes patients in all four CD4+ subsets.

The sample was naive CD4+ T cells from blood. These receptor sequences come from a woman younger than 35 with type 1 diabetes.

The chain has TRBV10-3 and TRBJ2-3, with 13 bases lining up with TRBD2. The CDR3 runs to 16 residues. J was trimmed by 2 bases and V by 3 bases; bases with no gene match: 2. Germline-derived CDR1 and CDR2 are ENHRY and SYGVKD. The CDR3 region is CAISETSGRDTDTQYF. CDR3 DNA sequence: TGTGCCATCAGTGAAACTAGCGGGAGGGACACAGATACGCAGTATTTT.

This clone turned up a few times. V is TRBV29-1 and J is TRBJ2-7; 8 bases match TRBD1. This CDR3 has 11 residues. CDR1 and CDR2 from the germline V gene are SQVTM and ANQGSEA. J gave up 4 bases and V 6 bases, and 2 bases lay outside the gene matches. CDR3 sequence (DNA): TGCAGCGTCCGGACAGGGTACGAGCAGTACGTC. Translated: CSVRTGYEQYV.

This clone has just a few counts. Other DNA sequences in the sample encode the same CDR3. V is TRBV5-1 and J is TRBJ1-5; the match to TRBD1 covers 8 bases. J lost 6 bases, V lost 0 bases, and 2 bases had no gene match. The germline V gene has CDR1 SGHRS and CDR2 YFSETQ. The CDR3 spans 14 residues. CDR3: CASSLGTGRQPQHF. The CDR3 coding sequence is TGCGCCAGCAGCTTGGGGACAGGGCGTCAGCCCCAGCATTTT.

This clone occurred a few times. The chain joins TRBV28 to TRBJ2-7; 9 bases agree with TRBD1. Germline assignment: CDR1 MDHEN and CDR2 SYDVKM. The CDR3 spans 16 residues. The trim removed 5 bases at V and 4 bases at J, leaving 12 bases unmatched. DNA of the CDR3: TGTGCCAGCAGTCGATACACCGGACAGGGGTCTTACGAGCAGTACGTC. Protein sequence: CASSRYTGQGSYEQYV.

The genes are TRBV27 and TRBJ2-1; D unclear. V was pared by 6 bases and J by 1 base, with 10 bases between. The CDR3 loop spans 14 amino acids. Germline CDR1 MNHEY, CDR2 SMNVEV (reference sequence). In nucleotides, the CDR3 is TGTGCCAGCAGCAGGTATACTTCCTACAATGAGCAGTTCTTC. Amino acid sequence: CASSRYTSYNEQFF.

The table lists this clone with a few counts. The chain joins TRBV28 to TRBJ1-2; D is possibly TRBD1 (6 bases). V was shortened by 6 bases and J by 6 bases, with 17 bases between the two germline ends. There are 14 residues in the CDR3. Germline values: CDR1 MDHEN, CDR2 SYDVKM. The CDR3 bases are TGTGCCAGCAGCCTAGTGTCAGGGGCTAATGGCTACACCTTC. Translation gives CASSLVSGANGYTF.

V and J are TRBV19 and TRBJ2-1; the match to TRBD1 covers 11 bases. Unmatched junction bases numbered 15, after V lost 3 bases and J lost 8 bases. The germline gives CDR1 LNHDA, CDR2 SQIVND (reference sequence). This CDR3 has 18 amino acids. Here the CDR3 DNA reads TGTGCCAGTAGTATCGAACCCATAATGGACAGGGGGCTGGATGAGCAGTTCTTC. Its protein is CASSIEPIMDRGLDEQFF.

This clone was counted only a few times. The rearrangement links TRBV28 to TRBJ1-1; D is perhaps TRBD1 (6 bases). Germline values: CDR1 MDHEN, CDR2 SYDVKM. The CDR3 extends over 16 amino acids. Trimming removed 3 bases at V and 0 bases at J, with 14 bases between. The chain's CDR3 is CASSFTRGRLNTEAFF. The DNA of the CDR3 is TGTGCCAGCAGTTTTACCAGGGGCCGTCTGAACACTGAAGCTTTCTTT.

The CDR3 coding sequence is TGTGCCAGCCGGACAGGGAGCGGCTACACCTTC. Translating it yields CASRTGSGYTF. This sequence joins TRBV28 and TRBJ1-2; 8 positions match TRBD1. The V gene end was trimmed by 8 bases and the J gene end by 8 bases; junction bases not matched to a gene: 4. The V gene's germline CDR1 is MDHEN and CDR2 SYDVKM. This CDR3 contains 11 residues.

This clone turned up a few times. The CDR3 reads CASSPRTGGRDTQYF. The CDR3 DNA reads as TGCGCCAGCAGCCCAAGGACAGGGGGCAGAGATACGCAGTATTTT. V and J are TRBV5-1 and TRBJ2-3; 11 bases fit TRBD1. V dropped 4 bases and J dropped 5; count of bases not matched to a gene: 6. Germline V lookup: CDR1 SGHRS, CDR2 YFSETQ. The CDR3 contains 15 residues. Drawing the rest from reference TRBV5-1 and TRBJ2-3, the complete variable domain is KAGVTQTPRYLIKTRGQQVTLSCSPISGHRSVSWYQQTPGQGLQFLFEYFSETQRNKGNFPGRFSGRQFSNSRSEMNVSTLELGDSALYLCASSPRTGGRDTQYFGPGTRLTVL.

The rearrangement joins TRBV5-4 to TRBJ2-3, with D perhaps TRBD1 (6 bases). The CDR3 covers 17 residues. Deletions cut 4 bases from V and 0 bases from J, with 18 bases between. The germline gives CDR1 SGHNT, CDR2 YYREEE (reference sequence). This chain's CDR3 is CASSNRKTGSSTDTQYF. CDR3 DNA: TGTGCCAGCAGCAACCGAAAGACAGGTTCTAGCACAGATACGCAGTATTTT.

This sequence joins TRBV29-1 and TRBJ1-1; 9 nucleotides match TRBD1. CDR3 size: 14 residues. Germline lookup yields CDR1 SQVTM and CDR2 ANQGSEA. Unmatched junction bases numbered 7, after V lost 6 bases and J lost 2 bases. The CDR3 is CSVTGGRLNTEAFF. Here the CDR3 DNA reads TGCAGCGTCACAGGGGGCCGATTAAACACTGAAGCTTTCTTT. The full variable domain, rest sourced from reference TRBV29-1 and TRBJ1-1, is SAVISQKPSRDICQRGTSLTIQCQVDSQVTMMFWYRQQPGQSLTLIATANQGSEATYESGFVIDKFPISRPNLTFSTLTVSNMSPEDSSIYLCSVTGGRLNTEAFFGQGTRLTVV.

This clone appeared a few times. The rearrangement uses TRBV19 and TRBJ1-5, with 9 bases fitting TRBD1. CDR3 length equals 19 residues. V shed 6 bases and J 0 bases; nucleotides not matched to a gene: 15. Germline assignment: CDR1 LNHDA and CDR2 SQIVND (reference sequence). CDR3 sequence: CASSRRYRTGVNSNQPQHF. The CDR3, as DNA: TGTGCCAGTAGCCGCCGATATCGGACAGGGGTTAATAGCAATCAGCCCCAGCATTTT.

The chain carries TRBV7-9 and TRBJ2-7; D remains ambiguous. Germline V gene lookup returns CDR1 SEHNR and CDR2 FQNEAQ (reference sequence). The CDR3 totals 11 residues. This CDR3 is CASSLGLARSV. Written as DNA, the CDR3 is TGTGCCAGCAGCTTAGGGTTGGCGAGGAGCGTC.

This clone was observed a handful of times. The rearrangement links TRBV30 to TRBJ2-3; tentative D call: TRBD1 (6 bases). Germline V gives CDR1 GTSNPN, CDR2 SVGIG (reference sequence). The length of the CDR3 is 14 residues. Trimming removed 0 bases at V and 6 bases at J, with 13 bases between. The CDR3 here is CAWSVGPGADTQYF. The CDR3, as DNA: TGTGCCTGGAGTGTCGGCCCAGGGGCTGATACGCAGTATTTT.

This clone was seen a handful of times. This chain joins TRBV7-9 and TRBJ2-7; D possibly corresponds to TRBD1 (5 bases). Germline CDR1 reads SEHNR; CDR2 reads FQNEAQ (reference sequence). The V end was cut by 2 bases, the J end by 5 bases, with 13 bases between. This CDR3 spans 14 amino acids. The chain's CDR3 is CASSLFQGNHEQYF. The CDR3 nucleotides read TGTGCCAGCAGCTTATTCCAGGGCAACCACGAGCAGTACTTC. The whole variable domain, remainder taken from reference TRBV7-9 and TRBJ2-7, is DTGVSQNPRHKITKRGQNVTFRCDPISEHNRLYWYRQTLGQGPEFLTYFQNEAQLEKSRLLSDRFSAERPKGSFSTLEIQRTEQGDSAMYLCASSLFQGNHEQYFGPGTRLTVT.

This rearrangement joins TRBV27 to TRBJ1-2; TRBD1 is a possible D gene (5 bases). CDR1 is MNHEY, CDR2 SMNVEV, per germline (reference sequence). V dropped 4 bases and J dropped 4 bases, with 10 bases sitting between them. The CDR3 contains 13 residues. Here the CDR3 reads CASSSGLSYGYTF. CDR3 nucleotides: TGTGCCAGCAGTTCAGGGCTATCCTATGGCTACACCTTC.

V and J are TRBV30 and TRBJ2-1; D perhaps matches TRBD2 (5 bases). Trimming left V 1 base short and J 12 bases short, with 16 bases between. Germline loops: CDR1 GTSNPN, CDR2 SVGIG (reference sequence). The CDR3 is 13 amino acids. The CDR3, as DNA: TGTGCCTGGAGTGCCGGGAAAATCATAGGGCAGTTCTTC. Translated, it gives CAWSAGKIIGQFF. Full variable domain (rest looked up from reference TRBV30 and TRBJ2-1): SQTIHQWPATLVQPVGSPLSLECTVEGTSNPNLYWYRQAAGRGLQLLFYSVGIGQISSEVPQNLSASRPQDRQFILSSKKLLLSDSGFYLCAWSAGKIIGQFFGPGTRLTVL.

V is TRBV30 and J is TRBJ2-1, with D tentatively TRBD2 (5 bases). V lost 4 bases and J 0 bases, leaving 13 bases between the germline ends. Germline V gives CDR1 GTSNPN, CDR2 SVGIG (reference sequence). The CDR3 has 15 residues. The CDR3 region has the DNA TGTGCCTGGACCCTCCGAGGGAGCTCCTACAATGAGCAGTTCTTC. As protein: CAWTLRGSSYNEQFF.

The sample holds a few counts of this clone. The CDR3 region has the DNA TGTGCCTGGAGTGGGGGGGACAATCAGCCCCAGCATTTT. The encoded protein is CAWSGGDNQPQHF. J is TRBJ1-5 and V is TRBV30; the D gene is possibly TRBD1 (5 bases). V shed 1 base and J shed 3 bases, with 7 bases lying between them. This CDR3 region has 13 residues. Germline CDR1 GTSNPN, CDR2 SVGIG (reference sequence).

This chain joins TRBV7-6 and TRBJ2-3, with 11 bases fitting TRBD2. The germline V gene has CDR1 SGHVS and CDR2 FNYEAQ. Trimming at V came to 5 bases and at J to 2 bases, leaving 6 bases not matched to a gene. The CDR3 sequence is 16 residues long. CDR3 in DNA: TGTGCCAGCAGCATCAAACTAGCGGGAGACACAGATACGCAGTATTTT. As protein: CASSIKLAGDTDTQYF.

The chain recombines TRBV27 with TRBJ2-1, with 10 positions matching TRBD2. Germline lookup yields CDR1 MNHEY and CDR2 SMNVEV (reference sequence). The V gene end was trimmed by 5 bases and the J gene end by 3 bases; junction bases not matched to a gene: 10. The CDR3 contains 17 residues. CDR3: CASSVHPGTSVYNEQFF. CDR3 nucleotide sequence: TGTGCCAGCAGTGTCCATCCCGGGACTAGCGTCTACAATGAGCAGTTCTTC.

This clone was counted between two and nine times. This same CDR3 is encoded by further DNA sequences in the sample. This CDR3 reads CSARQGSSSYNEQFF. The CDR3 nucleotides are TGCAGCGCCCGGCAGGGCTCGAGCTCCTACAATGAGCAGTTCTTC. The V and J genes are TRBV29-1 and TRBJ2-1; a weak D match, TRBD1 (5 bases). The CDR3 has 15 amino acids. The ends were cut back, 7 bases at V and 0 bases at J, with 16 bases in the middle. Germline CDR1 SQVTM, CDR2 ANQGSEA.

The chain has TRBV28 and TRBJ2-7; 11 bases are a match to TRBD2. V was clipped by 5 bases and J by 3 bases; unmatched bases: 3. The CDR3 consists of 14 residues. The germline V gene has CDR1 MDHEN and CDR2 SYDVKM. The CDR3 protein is CASSATSGIYEQYF. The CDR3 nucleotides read TGTGCCAGCAGTGCGACTAGCGGGATCTACGAGCAGTACTTC.

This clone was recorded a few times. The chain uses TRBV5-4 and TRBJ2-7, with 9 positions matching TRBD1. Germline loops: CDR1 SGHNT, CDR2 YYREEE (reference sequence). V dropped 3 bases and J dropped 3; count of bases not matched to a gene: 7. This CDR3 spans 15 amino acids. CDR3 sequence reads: CASSSKDRGIYEQYF. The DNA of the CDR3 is TGTGCCAGCAGCTCCAAAGACAGGGGGATCTACGAGCAGTACTTC.

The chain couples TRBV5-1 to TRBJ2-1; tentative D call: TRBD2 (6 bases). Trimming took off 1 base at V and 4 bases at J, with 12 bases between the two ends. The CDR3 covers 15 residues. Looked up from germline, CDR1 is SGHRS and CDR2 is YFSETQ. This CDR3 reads CASSLSRGRYNEQFF. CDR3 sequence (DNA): TGCGCCAGCAGCTTGTCTCGGGGGAGGTACAATGAGCAGTTCTTC.

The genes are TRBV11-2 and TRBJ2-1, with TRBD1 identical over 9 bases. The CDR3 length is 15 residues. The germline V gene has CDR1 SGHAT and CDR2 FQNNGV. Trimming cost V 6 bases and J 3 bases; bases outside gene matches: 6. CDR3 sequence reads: CASSPGQGNYNEQFF. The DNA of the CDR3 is TGTGCCAGCAGTCCCGGACAGGGGAACTACAATGAGCAGTTCTTC.

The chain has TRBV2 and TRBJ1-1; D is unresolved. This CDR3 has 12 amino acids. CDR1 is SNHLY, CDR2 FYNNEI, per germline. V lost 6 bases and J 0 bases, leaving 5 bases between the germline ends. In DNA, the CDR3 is TGTGCCAGCAGACTCCTGAACACTGAAGCTTTCTTT. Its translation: CASRLLNTEAFF.

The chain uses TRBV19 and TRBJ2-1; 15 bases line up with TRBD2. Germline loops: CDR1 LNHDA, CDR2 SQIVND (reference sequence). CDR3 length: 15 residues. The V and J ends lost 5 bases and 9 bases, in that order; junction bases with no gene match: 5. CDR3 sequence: CASSPRTSGRVEQFF. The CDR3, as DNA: TGTGCCAGTAGTCCCCGGACTAGCGGGAGGGTTGAGCAGTTCTTC.